This T cell receptor (beta chain) was identified in a study of cytomegalovirus exposure and HLA in healthy donors. This clone came up once. Its target is not known. Findings and limits, study-wide: Cytomegalovirus-associated status was assigned to fewer than 200 TCR beta chains.

Trimming took 1 base from V and 6 from J; bases not matched to a gene: 7. CDR1 and CDR2 (germline): SGHTA, FQGNSA. This CDR3 has 16 residues. Profiled with immunoSEQ multiplex PCR; TCRdb holds only in-frame clones, not every one. The sample records about 120,000 clones, roughly 90% being singletons. Sequences were obtained from PBMCs. J is TRBJ2-1 and V is TRBV7-2, with TRBD2 identical over 9 bases. This sequence was found in a young woman in good health and CMV-seropositive. CDR3 region: CASSLGSSGKVNEQFF. CDR3 DNA sequence: TGTGCCAGCAGCTTAGGTTCTAGCGGGAAGGTCAATGAGCAGTTCTTC.